This T cell receptor (beta chain) was identified during a study of cytotoxic CD8 clonotypes in ibrutinib-treated CLL. Study results and caveats: Contraction or stability on treatment was seen for public clonotypes, which were uncommon.

Repertoires were generated with immunoSEQ multiplex PCR, while TCRdb's copy carries only in-frame clones and drops some. Of roughly 300,000 clones detected, approximately 76% appear once; the ten largest clones hold around 5.1%. Comments on this clone: The antigen remains undetermined.

CDR3 length: 15 amino acids. Between the trimmed V and J ends, which lost 2 bases and 2 bases, there was a span of 13 bases. The germline V gene has CDR1 SGHNT and CDR2 YYREEE (reference sequence). This receptor was obtained from a human donor with chronic lymphocytic leukemia. This sample comprised PBMCs, obtained at disease progression, from a patient treated with ibrutinib. The rearrangement joins TRBV5-4 to TRBJ1-1; D uncertain. In DNA form, the CDR3 reads TGTGCCAGCAGCTTATTTCGCCAGGAAAACACTGAAGCTTTCTTT. It is translated as CASSLFRQENTEAFF. Full variable domain (outside the CDR3, taken from reference TRBV5-4 and TRBJ1-1): ETGVTQSPTHLIKTRGQQVTLRCSSQSGHNTVSWYQQALGQGPQFIFQYYREEENGRGNFPPRFSGLQFPNYSSELNVNALELDDSALYLCASSLFRQENTEAFFGQGTRLTVV.